The table lists the clone carrying this T cell receptor beta chain with a count of one. What it recognizes is unknown. The data stem from a study of blood T cells in healthy people across ages. Regarding the study as a whole: Higher naive T cell percentage went strongly together with higher TCR beta diversity. Higher diversity, along with more naive CD4+ cells, distinguished long-lived donors from aged donors.

Trimming pared 4 bases from V and 11 bases from J, leaving 14 bases between. Germline V gives CDR1 SEHNR, CDR2 FQNEAQ (reference sequence). This CDR3 is built from 12 residues. A sample-barcoded 5' primer and a J-beta primer mix were used in a second PCR of roughly 7 to 11 cycles. TCRdb re-called the 5' RACE reads through MiXCR, storing one row per CDR3 protein. Among 800,000 to 1,000,000 distinct CDR3 sequences listed, approximately 49% were seen once. Sequencing used blood. The rearrangement links TRBV7-9 to TRBJ1-1, with TRBD1 as a possible D gene (6 bases). This clonotype was sampled from a man aged 30 to 45 in good health. This CDR3 reads CASSSRGTPAFF. The CDR3, as DNA: TGTGCCAGCAGCTCAAGAGGGACACCGGCTTTCTTT.